This TCR beta chain was identified in a study of chemoradiotherapy in HPV16-positive cancers. Study-level information: Functional T-cell assays on a couple of HPV16-positive patients' cells defined candidate HPV-specific clones and common TCR motifs.

Remarks on this clone: Its antigen remains unidentified.

Libraries were prepared by immunoSEQ multiplex PCR; TCRdb keeps only in-frame clonotypes and omits some of them. Among 40,000 to 65,000 clones listed, roughly nine tenths were seen once. Germline lookup yields CDR1 SGHTA and CDR2 FQGNSA. Trimming cost V 1 base and J 6 bases, with 8 bases left between them. CDR3 length: 13 residues. Samples were taken several times over chemoradiotherapy. The study, taken as a whole, reports: In HPV16-positive patients, HPV-responsive T-cell expansion tracked better recurrence-free survival. Candidate HPV-specific clones and E7-related TCR motifs grew in tumor during treatment.

This sequence joins TRBV7-2 and TRBJ2-3; TRBD1 might be the D (5 bases). Material: blood, obtained from a patient who underwent chemoradiotherapy. The TCR sequence derives from a human donor with HPV-associated anogenital cancer. The CDR3 DNA follows: TGTGCCAGCAGCTTAGACCCAGGGGATACGCAGTATTTT. Protein product: CASSLDPGDTQYF.